This T cell receptor (beta chain) was sequenced in a study of spatial heterogeneity in lung cancer. TCRdb itself ran the 5' RACE reads through MiXCR, one entry per CDR3 protein. Of roughly 11,000 distinct CDR3 sequences in the sample, over 3% were seen once. The time point here: sample taken at primary tumor resection. Researchers sequenced whole RNA taken from tumor, nontumor lung or frozen PBMC without sorting. The cohort: over 65 early-stage, untreated non-small cell lung cancer patients. This clonotype was seen only a few times. Since the library was made to target alpha chains, this beta chain is a stray read and its abundance is not meaningful. This clonotype originated in a female donor with early-stage non-small cell lung cancer. Sequenced material: PBMCs, taken at surgery.

CDR3 bases: TGTGCCAGCACAAGGGAGGTGGACTACAATGAGCAGTTCTTC. Its translation is CASTREVDYNEQFF. This chain uses TRBV7-9 with TRBJ2-1; D is possibly TRBD2 (6 bases). Germline V lookup: CDR1 SEHNR, CDR2 FQNEAQ (reference sequence). With 7 bases removed from V and 3 bases from J, the gap between germline ends came to 13 bases. CDR3 length: 14 residues.